Below are 8 T cell receptor beta chains sequenced from a single sample in a study of CD8 T cells in Susac syndrome. It was with random hexamers that 0.5 to 1 ug RNA was reverse transcribed. TCRdb analysed the immunoSEQ multiplex PCR reads with MiXCR anew, one entry per CDR3 protein. There are approximately 300,000 distinct CDR3 sequences in the sample; about 88% occur only once, and around 0.2% lies in the top ten. The sample was CD8+ T cells from PBMCs. These receptor sequences come from a human donor with multiple sclerosis.

V and J are TRBV6-2 or TRBV6-3 and TRBJ2-7, with TRBD2 identical over 7 bases. The CDR3 length is 14 residues. CDR1 and CDR2 (germline): MNHEY, SVGEGT. V shed 6 bases and J 4 bases; nucleotides not matched to a gene: 9. The CDR3 reads CASSLRLAWYEQYF. The CDR3 region has the DNA TGTGCCAGCAGCCTTAGACTAGCTTGGTACGAGCAGTACTTC.

V usage is TRBV13 and J usage is TRBJ1-1; D is ambiguous. Per the germline V gene, CDR1 is PRHDT and CDR2 is FYEKMQ (reference sequence). The CDR3 has 13 amino acids. V lost 3 bases and J lost 8, with 13 bases in between. The DNA for the CDR3 is TGTGCCAGCAGCTTTCGGCCAATCGCCGAAGCTTTCTTT. Its translation: CASSFRPIAEAFF.

V gene TRBV2 combines with J gene TRBJ2-2; weak D call: TRBD1 (5 bases). Germline loops: CDR1 SNHLY, CDR2 FYNNEI. The V gene lost 4 bases and the J gene lost 0 bases, with 12 bases spanning the gap. The CDR3 runs 16 residues. The CDR3 region is CASSGQSRANTGELFF. The CDR3 bases are TGTGCCAGCAGTGGACAGTCCAGGGCGAACACCGGGGAGCTGTTTTTT.

The J gene is TRBJ1-4, the V gene TRBV5-1; 7 positions agree with TRBD1. Germline loops: CDR1 SGHRS, CDR2 YFSETQ. The V gene end was trimmed by 3 bases and the J gene end by 4 bases; junction bases not matched to a gene: 9. The CDR3 consists of 16 residues. CDR3 in DNA: TGCGCCAGCAGCTCGGGGACAGCAAGCTATAATGAAAAACTGTTTTTT. Translated, it gives CASSSGTASYNEKLFF.

The rearrangement uses TRBV20-1 and TRBJ2-5, with TRBD1 as a possible D gene (6 bases). Trimming left V 7 bases short and J 3 bases short, with 15 bases between. The CDR3 covers 13 residues. CDR1 and CDR2 from the germline V gene are DFQATT and SNEGSKA (reference sequence). CDR3: CSGGLGDEETQYF. The DNA for the CDR3 is TGCAGTGGGGGGCTTGGGGACGAAGAGACCCAGTACTTC.

This chain links TRBV27 with TRBJ2-1; 12 bases are a match to TRBD2. Germline values: CDR1 MNHEY, CDR2 SMNVEV (reference sequence). Unmatched junction bases numbered 10, after V lost 5 bases and J lost 5 bases. CDR3 length: 17 residues. Here the CDR3 reads CASSLLLAGGLNNEQFF. The CDR3 bases are TGTGCCAGCAGTCTCCTTCTAGCGGGAGGGTTGAACAATGAGCAGTTCTTC.

This clonotype showed up just a few times. V is TRBV12-3 or TRBV12-4 and J is TRBJ1-2; D is perhaps TRBD1 (5 bases). V was cut by 3 bases and J by 1 base, with 6 bases left in between. CDR3 length equals 13 residues. The CDR3 region has the DNA TGTGCCAGCAGTTTGACAGTTAACTATGGCTACACCTTC. Translating gives CASSLTVNYGYTF.

The chain uses TRBV12-3 or TRBV12-4 and TRBJ2-7, with 8 bases aligning to TRBD2. Trimming at V came to 6 bases and at J to 2 bases, leaving 9 bases not matched to a gene. This CDR3 contains 15 residues. The chain's CDR3 is CASSHSREGTYEQYF. The CDR3 nucleotides read TGTGCCAGCAGCCATTCACGGGAGGGAACCTACGAGCAGTACTTC.